This T cell receptor (beta chain) was recorded in a study of T cell changes during pregnancy in multiple sclerosis. CDR1 is SGHNT and CDR2 is YYREEE in the germline V gene (reference sequence). Trimming removed 2 bases from V and 7 bases from J, with 16 bases in between. This CDR3 contains 14 residues. Generated by immunoSEQ multiplex PCR, the TCRdb table keeps only in-frame clones and is missing some. The repertoire has 45,000 to 50,000 clones, about 94% of them found once; the top ten carry about 4.5%. The chain recombines TRBV5-4 with TRBJ2-7, with D possibly being TRBD2 (5 bases). Here the sequenced sample was CD8+ T cells from peripheral blood mononuclear cells, taken in the first trimester of pregnancy. This sequence was found in a female donor with multiple sclerosis, enrolled in a pregnancy study. This CDR3 reads CASSFAPSPWEQYF. The CDR3 DNA reads TGTGCCAGCAGCTTTGCGCCTAGCCCGTGGGAGCAGTACTTC.